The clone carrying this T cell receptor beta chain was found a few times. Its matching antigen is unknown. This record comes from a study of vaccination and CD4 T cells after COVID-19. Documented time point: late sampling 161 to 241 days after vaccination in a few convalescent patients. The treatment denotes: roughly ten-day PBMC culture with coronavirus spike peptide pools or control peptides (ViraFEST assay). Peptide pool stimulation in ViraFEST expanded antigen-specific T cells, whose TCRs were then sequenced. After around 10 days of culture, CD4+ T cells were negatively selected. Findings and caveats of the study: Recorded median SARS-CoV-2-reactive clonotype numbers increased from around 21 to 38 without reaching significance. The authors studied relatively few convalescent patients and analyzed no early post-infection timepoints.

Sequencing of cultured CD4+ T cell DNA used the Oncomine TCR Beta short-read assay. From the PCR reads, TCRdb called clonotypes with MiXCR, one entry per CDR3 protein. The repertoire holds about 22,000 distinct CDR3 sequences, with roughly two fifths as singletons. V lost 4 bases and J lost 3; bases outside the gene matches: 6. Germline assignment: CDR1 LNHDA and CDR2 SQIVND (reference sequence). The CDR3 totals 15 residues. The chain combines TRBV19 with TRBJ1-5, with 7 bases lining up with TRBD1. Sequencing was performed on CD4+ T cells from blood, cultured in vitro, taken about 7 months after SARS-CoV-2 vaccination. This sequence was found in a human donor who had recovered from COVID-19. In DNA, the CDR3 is TGTGCCAGTAGTACCGGGACAGCCTTCAATCAGCCCCAGCATTTT. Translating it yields CASSTGTAFNQPQHF.